Presented here are 30 T cell receptor beta chains from one specimen sequenced in a study of human T cells and chemical hapten exposure. TCRdb used MiXCR to reprocess the RACE reads, holding one entry per CDR3 protein. The table includes some 350,000 distinct CDR3 sequences, about 6.3% detected once. This sample's time point: patch test 2, 6 weeks after DPC sensitization. Described treatment: therapeutic diphenylcyclopropenone sensitization with weekly scalp DPC. Specimen: whole blood, collected in connection with sensitization to the hapten diphenylcyclopropenone (DPC). The receptor set was obtained from a woman aged 18-29 years with alopecia areata. Some clones in this sample may be carry-over from other donors' samples.

The table lists this clonotype with many counts. The J gene is TRBJ1-6, the V gene TRBV4-3, with D unclear. This CDR3 spans 15 amino acids. CDR1 LGHNA and CDR2 YSLEER come from the germline V gene. V was shortened by 0 bases and J by 0 bases, with 3 bases between the two germline ends. In DNA form, the CDR3 reads TGCGCCAGCAGCCAAGAGGGCTCCTATAATTCACCCCTCCACTTT. Amino acid sequence: CASSQEGSYNSPLHF.

This clonotype was picked up a small number of times. The chain employs TRBV27 and TRBJ2-6, with D unresolved. The V gene lost 5 bases and the J gene lost 0 bases, with 11 bases spanning the gap. CDR1 and CDR2 (germline): MNHEY, SMNVEV (reference sequence). The CDR3 loop spans 16 amino acids. CDR3 nucleotides: TGTGCCAGCAGTCCCATGAGCAGCTCTGGGGCCAACGTCCTGACTTTC. Protein product: CASSPMSSSGANVLTF.

This sequence joins TRBV5-4 and TRBJ1-1, with TRBD1 matching over 8 bases. V was clipped by 4 bases and J by 4 bases; unmatched bases: 9. CDR3 length equals 15 residues. Germline CDR1 and CDR2: SGHNT and YYREEE (reference sequence). The CDR3 region is CASSPYRGAGTEAFF. The CDR3 bases are TGTGCCAGCAGCCCATACAGGGGGGCCGGCACTGAAGCTTTCTTT.

The chain combines TRBV4-1 with TRBJ1-2; possibly TRBD1 for D (6 bases). Germline-derived CDR1 and CDR2 are MGHRA and YSYEKL. The CDR3 length is 16 residues. V was trimmed by 2 bases and J by 5 bases, leaving 18 bases between them. This CDR3 reads CASSQRVRGRGYGYTF. The CDR3 DNA reads as TGCGCCAGCAGCCAAAGAGTCAGGGGAAGAGGGTATGGCTACACCTTC.

This clonotype appeared a few times. The rearrangement links TRBV12-3 or TRBV12-4 to TRBJ2-5; 7 bases match TRBD1. V lost 5 bases, J lost 5 bases, and 8 bases stayed unmatched. This CDR3 is 14 amino acids long. CDR3 region: CASSRDSDGETQYF. In nucleotides, the CDR3 is TGTGCCAGCAGTCGGGACAGCGACGGTGAGACCCAGTACTTC.

This clonotype was detected many times. The chain joins TRBV7-2 to TRBJ1-3; 7 bases agree with TRBD1. The CDR3 has 17 residues. The trim removed 1 base at V and 2 bases at J, leaving 8 bases unmatched. The germline V gene encodes CDR1 SGHTA and CDR2 FQGNSA. The chain's CDR3 is CASSLVAFRGAGNTIYF. In DNA form, the CDR3 reads TGTGCCAGCAGCTTAGTGGCGTTCAGGGGGGCTGGAAACACCATATATTTT.

This clonotype appeared once. Since a much larger clone is just one base distant, this may be a read error. The rearrangement joins TRBV6-2 or TRBV6-3 to TRBJ1-5, with D possibly being TRBD1 (5 bases). The CDR3 covers 11 residues. Germline lookup yields CDR1 MNHEY and CDR2 SVGEGT. The CDR3 region has the DNA TGTGTCAGCAGTACAGGACAGCCCCAGCATTTT. Its translation is CVSSTGQPQHF.

This clonotype was observed many times. The chain carries TRBV27 and TRBJ1-1; D may be TRBD1 (5 bases). CDR1 and CDR2 (germline): MNHEY, SMNVEV (reference sequence). The V and J ends lost 3 bases and 4 bases respectively, with 15 bases between them. The CDR3 totals 15 residues. The CDR3 loop reads CASSFISGIVTEAFF. The CDR3 DNA reads as TGTGCCAGCAGTTTCATCTCAGGGATAGTCACTGAAGCTTTCTTT.

This chain joins TRBV27 and TRBJ1-5; TRBD1 matches 7 bases. Germline trimming cut 2 bases from V and 2 bases from J; bases unmatched to any gene: 6. The germline CDR1 and CDR2 sequences are MNHEY and SMNVEV (reference sequence). The CDR3 has 16 residues. The CDR3 region is CASSLHRGEGNQPQHF. The DNA for the CDR3 is TGTGCCAGCAGTTTACACAGGGGAGAGGGCAATCAGCCCCAGCATTTT.

This clonotype turned up a few times. The chain uses TRBV4-1 and TRBJ1-4, with 9 bases aligning to TRBD1. V shed 0 bases, J shed 7 bases, and the junction held 6 bases outside the gene matches. The CDR3 covers 16 residues. Germline V gene lookup returns CDR1 MGHRA and CDR2 YSYEKL. CDR3 region: CASSQEAGTGSEKLFF. The CDR3 DNA reads as TGCGCCAGCAGCCAAGAGGCCGGGACAGGGAGTGAAAAACTGTTTTTT.

This clonotype was seen only a few times. J is TRBJ2-1 and V is TRBV20-1; D gene unclear. Germline V gives CDR1 DFQATT, CDR2 SNEGSKA (reference sequence). This CDR3 spans 12 amino acids. The ends were cut back, 8 bases at V and 5 bases at J, with 13 bases in the middle. The chain's CDR3 is CSPRSGNNEQFF. The CDR3 DNA sequence: TGCAGTCCACGGTCAGGAAACAATGAGCAGTTCTTC.

This clonotype showed up just a few times. This chain uses TRBV9 with TRBJ1-2; the D gene is possibly TRBD1 (5 bases). CDR1 SGDLS and CDR2 YYNGEE come from the germline V gene. CDR3 size: 14 residues. The V and J ends lost 2 bases and 1 base respectively, with 9 bases between them. CDR3 amino acids: CASSVGPLNYGYTF. CDR3 DNA sequence: TGTGCCAGCAGCGTGGGGCCGCTTAACTATGGCTACACCTTC.

This clonotype appeared many times. V and J are TRBV5-1 and TRBJ2-6, with TRBD1 identical over 10 bases. CDR3 length: 17 amino acids. Germline CDR1 and CDR2: SGHRS and YFSETQ. The V and J ends lost 1 base and 1 base, in that order; junction bases with no gene match: 2. The CDR3 sequence is CASSLLGQGSGANVLTF. The CDR3 nucleotides are TGCGCCAGCAGCTTGTTGGGACAGGGGTCTGGGGCCAACGTCCTGACTTTC. Looking up the rest from reference TRBV5-1 and TRBJ2-6 gives the full variable domain: KAGVTQTPRYLIKTRGQQVTLSCSPISGHRSVSWYQQTPGQGLQFLFEYFSETQRNKGNFPGRFSGRQFSNSRSEMNVSTLELGDSALYLCASSLLGQGSGANVLTFGAGSRLTVL.

This clonotype was counted between two and nine times. The rearrangement joins TRBV12-3 or TRBV12-4 to TRBJ2-5; D is unresolved. V was cut by 2 bases and J by 2 bases, with 9 bases left in between. The CDR3 extends over 14 amino acids. The CDR3 here is CASSLLTAQETQYF. The CDR3 DNA sequence: TGTGCCAGCAGTTTACTAACTGCTCAAGAGACCCAGTACTTC.

CDR3 nucleotide sequence: TGTGCCAGCAGCCCTCAGGGGCGGGGGGCAGACGAGCAGTACTTC. Protein product: CASSPQGRGADEQYF. The genes are TRBV2 and TRBJ2-7; 8 bases are shared with TRBD2. This CDR3 comprises 15 residues. V shed 6 bases and J 5 bases; nucleotides not matched to a gene: 12. Germline CDR1 and CDR2: SNHLY and FYNNEI.

The sample holds a few counts of this clonotype. This chain connects TRBV20-1 to TRBJ2-3, with no clear D. Trimming removed 6 bases from V and 6 bases from J, with 10 bases in between. The CDR3 length is 11 residues. CDR1 DFQATT and CDR2 SNEGSKA come from the germline V gene (reference sequence). The CDR3 here is CSALPWDTQYF. The DNA of the CDR3 is TGCAGTGCGTTGCCATGGGATACGCAGTATTTT.

This clonotype has ten or more counts. This chain links TRBV7-3 with TRBJ2-5; TRBD1 aligns across 9 bases. The length of the CDR3 is 14 residues. The germline V gene encodes CDR1 SGHTA and CDR2 FQGTGA. V gave up 5 bases and J gave up 1 base; unmatched junction bases: 2. The CDR3 DNA reads as TGTGCCAGCAGCATGACAGGGGGCCAAGAGACCCAGTACTTC. Protein sequence: CASSMTGGQETQYF. The full variable domain, rest sourced from reference TRBV7-3 and TRBJ2-5, is GAGVSQTPSNKVTEKGKYVELRCDPISGHTALYWYRQSLGQGPEFLIYFQGTGAADDSGLPNDRFFAVRPEGSVSTLKIQRTERGDSAVYLCASSMTGGQETQYFGPGTRLLVL.

In this sample, this clonotype turned up a few times. The rearrangement links TRBV20-1 to TRBJ2-7; D may be TRBD2 (7 bases). The CDR3 length is 14 residues. Trimming removed 6 bases at V and 7 bases at J, with 22 bases between. Germline CDR1 is DFQATT and CDR2 is SNEGSKA (reference sequence). The CDR3 nucleotides read TGCAGTGCCCCTCGGGGGGCACCCGAAGAGGAGCAGTACTTC. Translating it yields CSAPRGAPEEEQYF.

This clonotype occurred many times. The chain couples TRBV4-3 to TRBJ1-5; D remains ambiguous. The CDR3 has 15 residues. Germline CDR1 is LGHNA and CDR2 is YSLEER. The V gene lost 1 base and the J gene lost 0 bases, with 7 bases spanning the gap. CDR3 in amino acids: CASSQGVYSNQPQHF. The CDR3 DNA reads as TGCGCCAGCAGCCAAGGGGTTTATAGCAATCAGCCCCAGCATTTT.

This clonotype was found a few times. V is TRBV5-1 and J is TRBJ2-5; D remains ambiguous. The CDR3 length is 14 residues. CDR1 is SGHRS and CDR2 is YFSETQ in the germline V gene. Trimming stripped 0 bases from V and 2 bases from J, with 8 bases between. The CDR3 reads CASSLDVIQETQYF. The DNA of the CDR3 is TGCGCCAGCAGCTTGGATGTAATACAAGAGACCCAGTACTTC.

This clonotype was counted ten times or more. The V and J genes are TRBV4-3 and TRBJ2-5; 7 nucleotides match TRBD1. The CDR3 sequence is 14 residues long. Germline V lookup: CDR1 LGHNA, CDR2 YSLEER. The trim removed 5 bases at V and 2 bases at J, leaving 5 bases unmatched. The CDR3 is CASSEGDRQETQYF. CDR3 DNA sequence: TGCGCCAGCAGCGAGGGGGACAGACAAGAGACCCAGTACTTC.

Comment on this clonotype: A clone one base away is much larger, so this may be a read error. The chain combines TRBV18 with TRBJ1-1; D unclear. The germline gives CDR1 KGHSH, CDR2 LQKENI. The CDR3 spans 13 residues. In DNA, the CDR3 is TGTGTCAGCTCAACCAATCCGAACACTGAAGCTTTCTTT. Its translation: CVSSTNPNTEAFF.

This clonotype was seen repeatedly, ten times or more. This rearrangement joins TRBV12-3 or TRBV12-4 to TRBJ1-1; D gene unclear. The CDR3 spans 14 residues. Between the trimmed V and J ends, which lost 3 bases and 1 base, there was a span of 9 bases. The CDR3 coding sequence is TGTGCCAGCAGTTTGAGAGGGAGGAACACTGAAGCTTTCTTT. Translating gives CASSLRGRNTEAFF.

Ten or more counts support this clonotype. This sequence joins TRBV5-1 and TRBJ1-2; D ambiguous. The CDR3 is 12 amino acids. CDR1 is SGHRS and CDR2 is YFSETQ in the germline V gene. V was shortened by 0 bases and J by 8 bases, with 8 bases between the two germline ends. For the CDR3, the DNA is TGCGCCAGCAGCTTGGACGTGTCCGGCTACACCTTC. Its translation: CASSLDVSGYTF.

This clonotype was observed many times. V usage is TRBV4-1 and J usage is TRBJ1-1, with D possibly TRBD1 on 6 matching bases. The germline V and J ends were trimmed by 0 bases and 5 bases, with 16 bases remaining between them. Germline V gene data show CDR1 as MGHRA and CDR2 as YSYEKL. CDR3 size: 16 residues. CDR3 nucleotides: TGCGCCAGCAGCCAAGAAAGAGGAGGGGGTAGAACTGAAGCTTTCTTT. Its translation is CASSQERGGGRTEAFF.

The CDR3 is CASSPVTGGDSPLHF. CDR3 DNA sequence: TGTGCCAGCTCACCAGTCACAGGGGGTGATTCACCCCTCCACTTT. The V and J genes are TRBV18 and TRBJ1-6, with 8 bases fitting TRBD1. The junction had 5 bases not matched to a gene; V was cut back by 2 bases and J by 8 bases. CDR1 is KGHSH, CDR2 LQKENI, per germline. The CDR3 consists of 15 residues.

This chain uses TRBV5-1 with TRBJ2-1, with D perhaps TRBD1 (5 bases). The CDR3 is 15 residues long. V was cut by 0 bases and J by 7 bases, with 14 bases left in between. Per the germline V gene, CDR1 is SGHRS and CDR2 is YFSETQ. DNA for the CDR3: TGCGCCAGCAGCTTGGCCGAAGGGGTGGTTAATGAGCAGTTCTTC. Protein sequence: CASSLAEGVVNEQFF.

This sequence joins TRBV9 and TRBJ1-1; D call uncertain. The CDR3 is 15 residues long. V was cut by 5 bases and J by 1 base, with 15 bases left in between. Germline V gene data show CDR1 as SGDLS and CDR2 as YYNGEE. Here the CDR3 DNA reads TGTGCCAGCAGTGTCGACGACACCCAGAACACTGAAGCTTTCTTT. It specifies CASSVDDTQNTEAFF.

This clonotype has a handful of counts. V and J are TRBV20-1 and TRBJ2-7, with TRBD2 identical over 9 bases. J lost 6 bases, V lost 3 bases, and 6 bases had no gene match. CDR1 DFQATT and CDR2 SNEGSKA come from the germline V gene (reference sequence). The CDR3 contains 13 residues. The CDR3 spells CSARAGGPREQYF. CDR3 nucleotides: TGCAGTGCTAGGGCGGGGGGGCCGCGCGAGCAGTACTTC.

This sequence joins TRBV2 and TRBJ1-5; 10 bases fit TRBD1. The CDR3 runs 15 residues. Per germline, CDR1 SNHLY and CDR2 FYNNEI. Trimming at V came to 6 bases and at J to 5 bases, leaving 7 bases not matched to a gene. CDR3 in amino acids: CASRETGGFHQPQHF. The CDR3 DNA reads as TGTGCCAGCAGGGAGACAGGGGGCTTCCATCAGCCCCAGCATTTT.